Listed below are T cell receptor beta chains from one sample, sequenced in a study of identifying expanded T cells in peripheral blood. TCRdb's table, derived via immunoSEQ multiplex PCR, lists solely in-frame clones and lacks some. Of some 75,000 clones detected, 75% to 90% appear once; the ten largest clones hold over 2.5%. The sample comprised blood. The receptors derive from a person aged 18 to 70 in good health. The CDR3 runs from the conserved cysteine through the conserved F or W. D genes are given only for firm matches. For some rows the clone size is stated as once, few or many, or as a class when expanded; others skip it.

d_gene,abundance,v_gene,j_gene,CDR3nt,CDR3aa
.,.,TRBV4-1,TRBJ2-7,TGCGCCAGCAGCCCCCAGGGGGACTCGATAAGTTACGAGCAGTACTTC,CASSPQGDSISYEQYF
.,.,TRBV5-6,TRBJ1-1,TGTGCCACCTTCGACTCGGGGCTCGGGGAGGCGGTGAACACTGAAGCTTTCTTT,CATFDSGLGEAVNTEAFF
.,.,TRBV19,TRBJ2-2,TGTGCCAGTTTACCCAGCGGGAACACCGGGGAGCTGTTTTTT,CASLPSGNTGELFF
.,once,TRBV27,TRBJ1-2,TGTGCCAGCAGTTATACTCCGACAGGCGGTGGCTACACCTTC,CASSYTPTGGGYTF
.,.,TRBV7-2,TRBJ2-2,TGTGCCAGCAGCTTAGCGGTCGGGGTCACCGGGGAGCTGTTTTTT,CASSLAVGVTGELFF
.,.,TRBV19,TRBJ2-5,TGTGCCAGTGGTCGAATTCTAGCGAACCAAGAGACCCAGTACTTC,CASGRILANQETQYF
.,.,TRBV7-2,TRBJ2-3,TGTGCCAGCAGCTTGTCCGCGGGCACAGATACGCAGTATTTT,CASSLSAGTDTQYF
.,once,TRBV9,TRBJ2-7,TGTGCCAGCAGCTCCCGCGGGGCGGAGGGGGCCGAGCAGTACTTC,CASSSRGAEGAEQYF
TRBD1,.,TRBV7-8,TRBJ1-2,TGTGCCAGCAGCTCCACAGGGGGAACTAACTATGGCTACACCTTC,CASSSTGGTNYGYTF
TRBD1,.,TRBV4-2,TRBJ1-1,TGTGCCAGCAGCCGGGGGACAGGGGGCTTGAACACTGAAGCTTTCTTT,CASSRGTGGLNTEAFF
TRBD1,.,TRBV11-2,TRBJ1-2,TGTGCCAGCAGCTTAGGGGGAGAAGGAGGGGGCATATACTATGGCTACACCTTC,CASSLGGEGGGIYYGYTF
.,.,TRBV18,TRBJ1-1,TGTGCCAGCTCGAAAACCGCGGATGCTGAAGCTTTCTTT,CASSKTADAEAFF
TRBD2,once,TRBV7-2,TRBJ2-1,TGTGCCAGCAGCCCCGGACTAGCGGGCGCCGTCTTCTTC,CASSPGLAGAVFF
.,.,TRBV29-1,TRBJ2-3,TGCAGCGTTGCGAGACAGGAGTCCATCAGCACAGATACGCAGTATTTT,CSVARQESISTDTQYF
.,.,TRBV11-3,TRBJ2-3,TGTGCCAGCAGCTTAGGGGCAATGGGTACAGATACGCAGTATTTT,CASSLGAMGTDTQYF
.,.,TRBV27,TRBJ1-2,TGTGCCAGCAGTCTAGGGACCAACTATGGCTACACCTTC,CASSLGTNYGYTF
TRBD1,.,TRBV28,TRBJ1-3,TGTGCCAGCAGTTTGGAGGGGGCATCTGGAAACACCATATATTTT,CASSLEGASGNTIYF
.,.,TRBV25-1,TRBJ2-5,TGTGCCAGCAGTGAATATAGGGACGAGCCCCGGGGGACCCAGTACTTC,CASSEYRDEPRGTQYF
.,.,TRBV5-5,TRBJ1-5,TGTGCCAGCAGCTCTGACAGGAATCAGCCCCAGCATTTT,CASSSDRNQPQHF
.,.,TRBV6-1,TRBJ2-5,TGTGCCAGCGCTTGGGCAGGTCAGGGGGAGACCCAGTACTTC,CASAWAGQGETQYF
TRBD2,.,TRBV7-8,TRBJ2-5,TGTGCCAGCAGCTTAGCGCGGGAGCCCCAGTACTTC,CASSLAREPQYF
.,.,TRBV14,TRBJ2-4,TGTGCCAGCGCGGCAGGGAGCGAAAGCATTCAGTACTTC,CASAAGSESIQYF
TRBD1,.,TRBV7-2,TRBJ1-1,TGTGCCAGCAAAAGGACAGGGACTGAAGCTTTCTTT,CASKRTGTEAFF
.,.,TRBV2,TRBJ2-7,TGTGCCAGCAGGGCTAGGATGGACGAGCAGTACTTC,CASRARMDEQYF
TRBD1,.,TRBV4-3,TRBJ2-5,TGCGCCAGCAGCCAAGGGACAGGGAGCGAAGAGACCCAGTACTTC,CASSQGTGSEETQYF
.,.,TRBV7-2,TRBJ1-2,TGTGCCAGCAGCTTACAAATGACTAACTATGGCTACACCTTC,CASSLQMTNYGYTF
.,once,TRBV30,TRBJ2-3,TGTGCCTGGAGTATGAACGATTATACGCAGTATTTT,CAWSMNDYTQYF
TRBD1,once,TRBV5-1,TRBJ2-7,TGCGCCAGCAGCTTGGTCGTGACAGGGAAAAGCTACGAGCAGTACTTC,CASSLVVTGKSYEQYF
.,.,TRBV7-3,TRBJ2-3,TGTGCCAGCAGCCCTAGTGGGCAGGGCACAGATACGCAGTATTTT,CASSPSGQGTDTQYF
TRBD1,.,TRBV28,TRBJ2-2,TGTGCCAGCACCTTGGACAGGGAGGACACCGGGGAGCTGTTTTTT,CASTLDREDTGELFF
.,few,TRBV28,TRBJ1-3,TGTGCCAGCAGTTTAAGTGTGATTTGGGACACCATATATTTT,CASSLSVIWDTIYF
TRBD1,.,TRBV2,TRBJ1-4,TGTGCCAGCAGTTACCAGGGGGGCACTAATGAAAAACTGTTTTTT,CASSYQGGTNEKLFF
.,.,TRBV7-7,TRBJ2-3,TGTGCTAGCAGCTCCGTTTTCACAGATACGCAGTATTTT,CASSSVFTDTQYF
TRBD1,medium-sized,TRBV6-1,TRBJ2-6,TGTGCCAGCAGTGGCCGGGACAGTAGCTCTGGGGCCAACGTCCTGACTTTC,CASSGRDSSSGANVLTF
.,.,TRBV4-1,TRBJ1-2,TGCGCCAGCAGCCAATCCGCCGCTATGGGTAACTATGGCTACACCTTC,CASSQSAAMGNYGYTF
TRBD2,.,TRBV29-1,TRBJ2-3,TGCAGCGTTAATAGCGGGAGGAACACAGATACGCAGTATTTT,CSVNSGRNTDTQYF
.,.,TRBV29-1,TRBJ2-1,TGCAGCGCGAATAAGGCCAATGAGCAGTTCTTC,CSANKANEQFF
.,.,TRBV6-1,TRBJ1-3,TGTGCCAGCAGTGAAAGGGGTTCTGGAAACACCATATATTTT,CASSERGSGNTIYF
TRBD1,.,TRBV2,TRBJ2-4,TGTGCCACCACAGGGGGCTCGGGCAAAAACATTCAGTACTTC,CATTGGSGKNIQYF
TRBD2,.,TRBV5-6,TRBJ2-6,TGTGCCAGCAGCTTACTCGGGGGGGAGCACTCTGGGGCCAACGTCCTGACTTTC,CASSLLGGEHSGANVLTF
.,.,TRBV7-8,TRBJ1-6,TGTGCCAGCAGCTTAGCAGGGCAAAATTCACCCCTCCACTTT,CASSLAGQNSPLHF
.,.,TRBV2,TRBJ1-1,TGTGCCAGCAGTGAGCAAGTCTACACTGAAGCTTTCTTT,CASSEQVYTEAFF
TRBD1,.,TRBV5-6,TRBJ2-1,TGTGCCAGCAGCCGGGGACAGATGGAGTTCTTC,CASSRGQMEFF
.,.,TRBV7-2,TRBJ2-5,TGTGCCAGCAGCTCGCTAGGGTCCTCCGCGCAGACCCAGTACTTC,CASSSLGSSAQTQYF
.,.,TRBV7-2,TRBJ1-5,TGTGCCAGCAGCTTAGTCTCCCAGGGAGGTCAGCCCCAGCATTTT,CASSLVSQGGQPQHF
.,.,TRBV20-1,TRBJ2-1,TGCAGTGCCCAGATGGGGTGGGGGCAGTTCTTC,CSAQMGWGQFF
.,.,TRBV18,TRBJ2-7,TGTGCCAGCTCACCAAGTGCTATCGGCGAGCAGTACTTC,CASSPSAIGEQYF
TRBD1,.,TRBV6-6,TRBJ2-2,TGTGCCAGCACTAAGACAGGGTCGGTGAACACCGGGGAGCTGTTTTTT,CASTKTGSVNTGELFF
.,.,TRBV2,TRBJ1-2,TGTGCCAGCAGTGAGATCAGGGACTATGGCTACACCTTC,CASSEIRDYGYTF
.,many,TRBV10-3,TRBJ1-6,TGTGCCATCAGTGAAGGAGACAGACATAATTCACCCCTCCACTTT,CAISEGDRHNSPLHF
.,.,TRBV27,TRBJ2-1,TGTGCCAGCAGTTCGATTTTACAATACAATGAGCAGTTCTTC,CASSSILQYNEQFF
TRBD1,.,TRBV7-2,TRBJ1-6,TGTGCCAGCAGCTTTGGACAGGGCAATTCACCCCTCCACTTT,CASSFGQGNSPLHF
.,.,TRBV5-6,TRBJ1-1,TGTGCCAGCAGCTTGGCGGGAGGCGACACTGAAGCTTTCTTT,CASSLAGGDTEAFF